A single sample is the source of the 19 T cell receptor beta chains below, sequenced in a study of T cells in Graves' hyperthyroidism and ophthalmopathy. There were TCR beta CDR3 regions amplified from RNA transcripts. The HTBI primer set was used in a first-round RT-PCR of the TCR CDR3. TCRdb analysed the multiplex PCR reads with MiXCR anew, one entry per CDR3 protein. The sample shows a few hundred thousand distinct CDR3 sequences, about an eighth of them seen only once. Sequencing input: blood. All receptors come from a woman under 30 with Graves' hyperthyroidism.

Many counts were recorded for this clonotype. The chain links TRBV29-1 to TRBJ2-3, with 10 bases that match TRBD2. Germline-derived CDR1 and CDR2 are SQVTM and ANQGSEA. V was pared by 2 bases and J by 4 bases, with 0 bases of the junction left unmatched. This CDR3 region has 13 residues. CDR3 DNA: TGCAGCGTTGAAAGCGGGAGGGCAGATACGCAGTATTTT. Its protein product is CSVESGRADTQYF.

This clonotype was counted at least ten times. The rearrangement uses TRBV13 and TRBJ1-1; no definite D call. Germline V gives CDR1 PRHDT, CDR2 FYEKMQ (reference sequence). Trimming cost V 5 bases and J 2 bases, with 12 bases left between them. The CDR3 is 14 amino acids. CDR3 coding DNA: TGTGCCAGCAGCCCCACCCGGGCCAACACTGAAGCTTTCTTT. This encodes CASSPTRANTEAFF.

The chain is built from TRBV28 and TRBJ1-5; no firm D call. The CDR3 is made up of 16 amino acids. Deletions cut 5 bases from V and 3 bases from J, with 17 bases between. CDR1 and CDR2 (germline): MDHEN, SYDVKM. The CDR3: CASSAPTYRNNQPQHF. DNA of the CDR3: TGTGCCAGCAGTGCTCCGACATATCGGAACAATCAGCCCCAGCATTTT. The complete variable domain, with remaining parts taken from reference TRBV28 and TRBJ1-5, reads DVKVTQSSRYLVKRTGEKVFLECVQDMDHENMFWYRQDPGLGLRLIYFSYDVKMKEKGDIPEGYSVSREKKERFSLILESASTNQTSMYLCASSAPTYRNNQPQHFGDGTRLSIL.

The sample holds many counts of this clonotype. This chain uses TRBV5-8 with TRBJ1-5; D not certain. V was cut by 0 bases and J by 4 bases, with 2 bases left in between. CDR1 is SGHTS and CDR2 is YDEGEE in the germline V gene. The CDR3 is made up of 12 amino acids. Written as DNA, the CDR3 is TGTGCCAGCAGCTTGGATAATCAGCCCCAGCATTTT. Its translation is CASSLDNQPQHF.

This clonotype was found many times. The chain uses TRBV3-1 and TRBJ2-3; perhaps TRBD2 as D (6 bases). CDR3 length equals 15 residues. Between the trimmed V and J ends, which lost 4 bases and 0 bases, there was a span of 11 bases. Germline values: CDR1 LGHDT, CDR2 YNNKEL (reference sequence). CDR3 sequence: CASSPDGTSTDTQYF. CDR3 DNA sequence: TGTGCCAGCAGCCCGGACGGGACTAGCACAGATACGCAGTATTTT.

The J gene is TRBJ2-7, the V gene TRBV19, with D possibly being TRBD2 (5 bases). The V gene lost 1 base and the J gene lost 9 bases, with 16 bases spanning the gap. CDR1 and CDR2 (germline): LNHDA, SQIVND (reference sequence). This CDR3 is 14 amino acids long. CDR3 protein: CASSIGGNYAGQYF. The CDR3 DNA is TGTGCCAGTAGTATAGGAGGGAACTACGCGGGGCAGTACTTC.

Many counts were recorded for this clonotype. The CDR3 DNA reads as TGTGCCAGCAGTGAAAGGGCGATCTCACGTGGCTACACCTTC. Amino acids: CASSERAISRGYTF. The chain couples TRBV6-1 to TRBJ1-2; the D is unclear. There are 14 residues in the CDR3. Germline V gene sequence: CDR1 MNHNS, CDR2 SASEGT. Trimming removed 2 bases at V and 7 bases at J, with 14 bases between.

This clonotype was seen many times. J is TRBJ1-2 and V is TRBV6-1; 7 positions agree with TRBD1. Germline CDR1 and CDR2: MNHNS and SASEGT. V lost 7 bases to trimming and J lost 6 bases; unmatched junction nucleotides: 11. This CDR3 comprises 14 residues. The CDR3 DNA follows: TGTGCCAGCACAAAGGTGGACAGGTCTAATGGCTACACCTTC. This codes for CASTKVDRSNGYTF.

At least ten counts were recorded for this clonotype. The rearrangement uses TRBV29-1 and TRBJ2-2, with a possible D match to TRBD2 (7 bases). The CDR3 runs 17 residues. CDR1 SQVTM and CDR2 ANQGSEA come from the germline V gene. V was trimmed by 4 bases and J by 5 bases, leaving 23 bases between them. The chain's CDR3 is CSVGRGGTNSRTGELFF. The CDR3 DNA reads as TGCAGCGTTGGGAGGGGGGGGACCAACTCTAGGACCGGGGAGCTGTTTTTT.

In its sample, this clonotype was seen many times. V and J are TRBV20-1 and TRBJ2-3; D remains unclear. In germline, CDR1 is DFQATT, CDR2 SNEGSKA (reference sequence). The CDR3 length is 14 residues. The germline V and J ends were trimmed by 2 bases and 0 bases, with 9 bases remaining between them. The CDR3 protein is CSARPFPSTDTQYF. CDR3 DNA: TGCAGTGCTAGACCCTTCCCTAGCACAGATACGCAGTATTTT.

The J gene is TRBJ2-5, the V gene TRBV10-3, with TRBD1 as a possible D gene (6 bases). V was shortened by 10 bases and J by 2 bases, with 11 bases between the two germline ends. Germline values: CDR1 ENHRY, CDR2 SYGVKD. The length of the CDR3 is 12 residues. CDR3 nucleotide sequence: TGTGCCACCACACAGGGACAAGAGACCCAGTACTTC. It is translated as CATTQGQETQYF.

This clonotype was observed a handful of times. The chain recombines TRBV27 with TRBJ1-2, with 8 positions matching TRBD1. The CDR3 consists of 12 residues. Germline CDR1 reads MNHEY; CDR2 reads SMNVEV (reference sequence). The ends lost 6 bases at V and 5 bases at J; junction bases unmatched: 2. CDR3 nucleotides: TGTGCCAGCAGGGACAGGGTTTATGGCTACACCTTC. It translates to CASRDRVYGYTF.

Ten or more counts support this clonotype. DNA of the CDR3: TGCGCCAGCAGCCAAGAAATGAGACTAAATGAGCAGTTCTTC. Protein product: CASSQEMRLNEQFF. V is TRBV4-3 and J is TRBJ2-1, with D maybe TRBD2 (5 bases). This CDR3 spans 14 amino acids. V was clipped by 0 bases and J by 7 bases, with 10 bases between them. Germline CDR1 and CDR2: LGHNA and YSLEER.

This clonotype was seen many times. The chain is built from TRBV6-1 and TRBJ2-3; TRBD1 matches 9 bases. Trimming took 8 bases from V and 4 from J; bases not matched to a gene: 7. The CDR3 has 14 residues. The germline CDR1 and CDR2 sequences are MNHNS and SASEGT. CDR3 loop: CASLTGGAADTQYF. DNA of the CDR3: TGTGCCAGCTTAACAGGGGGCGCGGCAGATACGCAGTATTTT.

This clonotype occurred many times. V gene TRBV27 combines with J gene TRBJ2-7, with 7 bases aligning to TRBD1. CDR1 MNHEY and CDR2 SMNVEV come from the germline V gene (reference sequence). CDR3 length: 15 residues. V gave up 0 bases and J gave up 3 bases; unmatched junction bases: 5. This chain's CDR3 is CASSLSQQGNYEQYF. The CDR3 coding sequence is TGTGCCAGCAGTTTATCCCAACAGGGGAACTACGAGCAGTACTTC.

This clonotype was seen repeatedly, ten times or more. V usage is TRBV7-8 and J usage is TRBJ2-3; D is uncertain. The ends were cut back, 1 base at V and 4 bases at J, with 15 bases in the middle. Germline V gene sequence: CDR1 SGHVS, CDR2 FQNEAQ. The CDR3 loop spans 16 amino acids. The CDR3 nucleotides are TGTGCCAGCAGCTTAGAAAGCAGATCTGATGCAGATACGCAGTATTTT. It yields the protein CASSLESRSDADTQYF.

This rearrangement joins TRBV18 to TRBJ2-2; TRBD1 aligns across 10 bases. The junction had 3 bases not matched to a gene; V was cut back by 4 bases and J by 7 bases. The CDR3 length is 14 residues. In germline, CDR1 is KGHSH, CDR2 LQKENI. CDR3 DNA sequence: TGTGCCAGCTCACAAGACAGGGGGCGCGGGGAGCTGTTTTTT. Residues: CASSQDRGRGELFF.

In regard to this clonotype: The junction differs from germline at one of its ends, possibly a read error. The chain combines TRBV7-2 with TRBJ2-7; D may be TRBD1 (6 bases). Germline lookup yields CDR1 SGHTA and CDR2 FQGNSA. The CDR3 is made up of 14 amino acids. This CDR3 is CASSQLYRDYEQYF. The DNA of the CDR3 is TGCGCCAGCAGCCAATTATACAGGGACTACGAGCAGTACTTC.

This clonotype showed up many times. The chain employs TRBV7-8 and TRBJ2-3; D perhaps matches TRBD1 (5 bases). CDR1 is SGHVS and CDR2 is FQNEAQ in the germline V gene. Trimming took off 5 bases at V and 0 bases at J, with 15 bases between the two ends. CDR3 length: 16 residues. This chain's CDR3 is CASSPRRQSSTDTQYF. CDR3 DNA: TGTGCCAGCAGCCCTCGGAGACAGTCTAGCACAGATACGCAGTATTTT.